The 17 T cell receptor beta chains presented below share a single source sample, sequenced in a study of shared clonotypes between healthy human individuals. Profiling relied on immunoSEQ multiplex PCR, and the TCRdb table lists in-frame clones only, not all of them. The sample shows around 2.1 million clones, approximately 96% of them seen only once. Source material: naive CD4+ T cells sorted from blood. Noted subset: CD45RA+ positively selected. The receptor set was obtained from a man between 18 and 29 years old in good health.

The chain links TRBV6-5 to TRBJ2-3; no definite D call. The CDR3 totals 16 residues. V lost 0 bases to trimming and J lost 6 bases, with 16 bases between them. CDR1 MNHEY and CDR2 SVGAGI come from the germline V gene. This chain's CDR3 is CASSYSSTPDQDTQYF. As DNA, the CDR3 is TGTGCCAGCAGTTACTCCTCAACACCGGACCAGGATACGCAGTATTTT.

Comment on this clone: Other nucleotide sequences in the sample specify the same CDR3. This chain joins TRBV7-2 and TRBJ2-7; TRBD1 aligns across 11 bases. V lost 0 bases to trimming and J lost 0 bases; unmatched junction nucleotides: 1. Germline CDR1 and CDR2: SGHTA and FQGNSA. CDR3 length: 16 residues. CDR3 in DNA: TGTGCCAGCAGCTTAGCGGGGACAGGGGGCTCCTACGAGCAGTACTTC. The encoded protein is CASSLAGTGGSYEQYF.

The chain employs TRBV6-4 and TRBJ1-4; D is perhaps TRBD1 (5 bases). The germline CDR1 and CDR2 sequences are MRHNA and SNTAGT. Trimming stripped 0 bases from V and 4 bases from J, with 12 bases between. The CDR3 is made up of 16 amino acids. In DNA form, the CDR3 reads TGTGCCAGCAGTGACTCGATGGGACGGGATAATGAAAAACTGTTTTTT. Protein sequence: CASSDSMGRDNEKLFF.

The J gene is TRBJ1-2, the V gene TRBV5-1; tentatively, D is TRBD1 (6 bases). The CDR3 is 15 residues long. Trimming left V 0 bases short and J 2 bases short, with 11 bases between. The V gene's germline CDR1 is SGHRS and CDR2 YFSETQ. CDR3 nucleotide sequence: TGCGCCAGCAGCTTGGGATCAGGGGAAAACTATGGCTACACCTTC. Translated: CASSLGSGENYGYTF.

J is TRBJ2-2 and V is TRBV27, with D perhaps matching TRBD1 (5 bases). CDR1 and CDR2 from the germline V gene are MNHEY and SMNVEV (reference sequence). V was trimmed by 3 bases and J by 6 bases, leaving 8 bases between them. This CDR3 is 13 amino acids long. The CDR3 bases are TGTGCCAGCAGTTTCCACAGGTCCGGGGAGCTGTTTTTT. Translating it yields CASSFHRSGELFF.

V and J are TRBV10-3 and TRBJ2-7, with D uncertain. Per germline, CDR1 ENHRY and CDR2 SYGVKD. V was pared by 4 bases and J by 2 bases, with 9 bases between. This CDR3 comprises 13 residues. CDR3 nucleotide sequence: TGTGCCATCAGTGTAAGGCTTACCTACGAGCAGTACTTC. Translating it yields CAISVRLTYEQYF.

The chain combines TRBV7-3 with TRBJ2-2; D ambiguous. Germline V gene sequence: CDR1 SGHTA, CDR2 FQGTGA. The CDR3 spans 13 residues. Deletions cut 4 bases from V and 5 bases from J, with 8 bases between. The CDR3 spells CASSSGSTGELFF. CDR3 in DNA: TGTGCCAGCAGCTCTGGGTCAACCGGGGAGCTGTTTTTT. Full variable domain (missing parts from reference TRBV7-3 and TRBJ2-2): GAGVSQTPSNKVTEKGKYVELRCDPISGHTALYWYRQSLGQGPEFLIYFQGTGAADDSGLPNDRFFAVRPEGSVSTLKIQRTERGDSAVYLCASSSGSTGELFFGEGSRLTVL.

The CDR3 DNA sequence: TGCGCCAGCAGCTTGGCTAGCGGCTACAATGAGCAGTTCTTC. Translated, it gives CASSLASGYNEQFF. This rearrangement joins TRBV5-1 to TRBJ2-1, with 7 bases aligning to TRBD2. The CDR3 sequence is 14 residues long. Germline assignment: CDR1 SGHRS and CDR2 YFSETQ. The V and J ends lost 0 bases and 3 bases, in that order; junction bases with no gene match: 0.

The chain has TRBV29-1 and TRBJ1-1; weak D call: TRBD1 (5 bases). With 4 bases removed from V and 5 bases from J, the gap between germline ends came to 14 bases. This CDR3 has 13 amino acids. CDR1 is SQVTM, CDR2 ANQGSEA, per germline. The DNA of the CDR3 is TGCAGCGTTGGCAGGGCGGGATCAACTGAAGCTTTCTTT. Translation: CSVGRAGSTEAFF.

The V gene is TRBV19, the J gene TRBJ2-3; no clear D. Trimming removed 0 bases from V and 0 bases from J, with 7 bases in between. Germline V gene sequence: CDR1 LNHDA, CDR2 SQIVND (reference sequence). The CDR3 loop spans 15 amino acids. DNA for the CDR3: TGTGCCAGTAGTATAGAGGGCGGTAGCACAGATACGCAGTATTTT. As protein: CASSIEGGSTDTQYF.

This clone was observed once. The chain employs TRBV5-1 and TRBJ2-7, with no clear D. Looked up from germline, CDR1 is SGHRS and CDR2 is YFSETQ. The CDR3 runs 16 residues. The germline V and J ends were trimmed by 0 bases and 3 bases, with 16 bases remaining between them. The CDR3 DNA reads as TGCGCCAGCAGCTTGGTTAGCAAAGCCACTTTCTACGAGCAGTACTTC. Translated: CASSLVSKATFYEQYF.

The V call is TRBV19, the J call TRBJ1-2; possibly TRBD1 for D (6 bases). Germline CDR1 LNHDA, CDR2 SQIVND (reference sequence). This CDR3 has 14 amino acids. Trimming removed 4 bases from V and 1 base from J, with 10 bases in between. This CDR3 reads CASSSGQLNYGYTF. CDR3 in DNA: TGTGCCAGTAGTAGCGGACAGCTTAACTATGGCTACACCTTC.

The V gene is TRBV6-5, the J gene TRBJ1-2, with 10 nucleotides matching TRBD1. Losses at the gene ends were 7 bases for V and 3 bases for J; bases not matched to a gene: 8. CDR3 length: 15 residues. Germline loops: CDR1 MNHEY, CDR2 SVGAGI. CDR3 amino acids: CASTPTGGGDYGYTF. The CDR3 DNA sequence: TGTGCCAGCACCCCGACAGGGGGCGGGGACTATGGCTACACCTTC.

The CDR3 loop is CASSLSLEAGTGELFF. CDR3 DNA: TGCGCCAGCAGCCTATCACTAGAGGCGGGGACCGGGGAGCTGTTTTTT. V and J are TRBV5-1 and TRBJ2-2, with D possibly being TRBD2 (6 bases). The CDR3 covers 16 residues. V lost 4 bases to trimming and J lost 5 bases, with 18 bases between them. Germline CDR1 is SGHRS and CDR2 is YFSETQ.

The chain is built from TRBV11-2 and TRBJ2-1; the match to TRBD2 covers 7 bases. V was clipped by 5 bases and J by 9 bases; unmatched bases: 13. The V gene's germline CDR1 is SGHAT and CDR2 FQNNGV. CDR3 length: 15 residues. This chain's CDR3 is CASSPGLVAGGEQFF. CDR3 bases: TGTGCCAGCAGCCCTGGACTAGTAGCTGGGGGTGAGCAGTTCTTC.

This sequence joins TRBV11-2 and TRBJ2-1; D remains ambiguous. Germline V gives CDR1 SGHAT, CDR2 FQNNGV. The CDR3 length is 12 residues. The V end was cut by 4 bases, the J end by 9 bases, with 10 bases between. CDR3 protein: CASSSQSLEQFF. CDR3 nucleotide sequence: TGTGCCAGCAGCTCACAGAGCCTTGAGCAGTTCTTC.

This rearrangement joins TRBV4-1 to TRBJ1-1, with TRBD1 identical over 7 bases. This CDR3 spans 15 amino acids. Per the germline V gene, CDR1 is MGHRA and CDR2 is YSYEKL. Losses at the gene ends were 4 bases for V and 1 base for J; bases not matched to a gene: 6. For the CDR3, the DNA is TGCGCCAGCAGCCGCCCGACAGGGAGGAACACTGAAGCTTTCTTT. Translation gives CASSRPTGRNTEAFF.